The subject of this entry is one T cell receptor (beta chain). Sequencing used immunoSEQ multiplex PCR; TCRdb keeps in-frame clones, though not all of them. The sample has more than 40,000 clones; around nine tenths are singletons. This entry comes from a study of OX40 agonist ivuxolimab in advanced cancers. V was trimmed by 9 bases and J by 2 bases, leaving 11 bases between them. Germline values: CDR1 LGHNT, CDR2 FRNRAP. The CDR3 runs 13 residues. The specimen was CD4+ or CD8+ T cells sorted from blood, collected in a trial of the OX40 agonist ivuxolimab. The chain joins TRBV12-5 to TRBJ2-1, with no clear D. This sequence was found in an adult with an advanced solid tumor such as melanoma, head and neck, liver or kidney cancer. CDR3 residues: CASGVDTYNEQFF. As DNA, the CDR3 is TGTGCTAGCGGCGTCGACACCTACAATGAGCAGTTCTTC.